This TCR beta chain stems from a study of blood T cell repertoires in COVID-19. This table comes from immunoSEQ multiplex PCR, and its TCRdb copy is limited to in-frame clones, with some not included. In the table there are 220,000 or so clones, roughly 80% of which are singletons. Germline CDR1 LNHDA, CDR2 SQIVND (reference sequence). The trim removed 5 bases at V and 1 base at J, leaving 4 bases unmatched. The CDR3 contains 16 residues. The sample taken for sequencing was peripheral blood. The chain joins TRBV19 to TRBJ2-3; TRBD2 agrees at 12 bases. This receptor was identified in a woman under 40 who had recovered from COVID-19. In DNA, the CDR3 is TGTGCCAGTAGTGCCCGACTAGCGGGAGGCACAGATACGCAGTATTTT. Translating it yields CASSARLAGGTDTQYF.